The present T cell receptor (beta chain) was sequenced within a study of T-cell reconstitution after alpha-beta-depleted transplantation in children (dated by TCRdb to between 2015 and 2016). Describing the broader study: Using TCR repertoire profiling, the study followed T-cell immune reconstitution in a quantitative way in children after TCRalphabeta/CD19-depleted allogeneic hematopoietic cell transplantation.

Its CDR3 holds 16 amino acids, cysteine through phenylalanine. This entry keeps only the CDR3 DNA: 48 bases, framed from base 1. V is shortened by 1 base, J by 4 bases, and the region joining them spans 14 bases. Taken from the germline V gene, the CDR1 and CDR2 loops are SGHVS and FQNEAQ. What the work shows at the level of the full study, not this receptor alone: In some patients, the high TCRbeta diversity seen at day 60 was put down to recipient T cells and intrathymic progenitors that had survived conditioning. Over the following months the frequencies of hyperexpanded clones went down, and after one year T-cell counts and TCRbeta diversity were mostly credited to newly produced T cells. The apparently early alphabetaT-cell count recovery about two months after transplant was reportedly dependent on only several hundred rapidly expanded clones derived from non-depleted graft cells.

Libraries were prepared through PCR. TCRdb names Illumina HiSeq 2500 as the instrument used. To normalize quantification of the TCRbeta repertoire, the TCR libraries were built with molecular barcoding that relied on unique molecular identifiers. The public reads were reanalyzed by TCRdb: fastp trimming at Q25, MiXCR alignment, in-frame beta chains only. Each entry is one CDR3 protein sequence, shown with its most common DNA and genes. The sample has 600,000 or so distinct CDR3 sequences on record, around 23% of them singletons. The ten most abundant clones make up about 14% of the sample. This clonotype was found a few times. The target of this receptor is not known. One base away there is no much larger clone; base qualities are not given. The treatment or condition label for this specimen denotes: allogeneic hematopoietic cell transplantation with graft depleted of TCRalphabeta T cells and CD19 B cells. The children who served as transplant recipients had been given grafts of TCRalphabeta/CD19-depleted allogeneic hematopoietic cells.

The sequencing here drew on PBMCs, mostly from graft donor cells, taken 360 days after TCRalphabeta/CD19-depleted stem cell transplant. The rearrangement joined TRBV7-8 to TRBJ1-5; matching of 5 bases hints at TRBD1 as the D gene. The sequence was obtained from a boy under two years old who had a stem cell transplant for acute myeloid leukemia, so the T cells may come from the graft donor. This receptor has the CDR3 CASSLGGTLENQPQHF. The nucleotides are TGTGCCAGCAGCTTAGGGGGGACGTTAGAAAATCAGCCCCAGCATTTT.